The T cell receptor beta chain under discussion was sequenced for a study of blood T cell repertoires in COVID-19. Study-wide context: From T cells, B-cell-depleted T cells, or PBMCs came the material, which was cDNA or gDNA.

The CDR3 loop spans 15 amino acids. The V segment lost 0 bases and the J segment 4 bases; nucleotides outside the gene matches: 2. Germline values: CDR1 SGHNT, CDR2 YYREEE (reference sequence). The study drew participants aged about 18 to 89 years from roughly 25 US areas. Data came from immunoSEQ multiplex PCR; TCRdb stores just in-frame clones and leaves some out. This sample has about 410,000 clones, with 85% to 90% found just once. The chain carries TRBV5-4 and TRBJ2-7; 12 nucleotides line up with TRBD1. The sample consisted of PBMCs or T cells enriched from blood (not recorded which). The sequence was obtained from a woman aged 25 to 45 who had recovered from COVID-19. The CDR3 here is CASSLGDRGRYEQYF. As DNA, the CDR3 is TGTGCCAGCAGCTTGGGGGACAGGGGGCGTTACGAGCAGTACTTC. The whole variable domain, remainder taken from reference TRBV5-4 and TRBJ2-7, is ETGVTQSPTHLIKTRGQQVTLRCSSQSGHNTVSWYQQALGQGPQFIFQYYREEENGRGNFPPRFSGLQFPNYSSELNVNALELDDSALYLCASSLGDRGRYEQYFGPGTRLTVT.